This record looks at one T cell receptor beta chain sequence and its context. Its antigen is unknown. No qualities accompany the bases; no much larger clone lies one base away. TCRbeta CDR3 regions were amplified from genomic DNA by means of the immunoSEQ Assay, a bias-controlled multiplex PCR. As for how the authors treated the data: Within the assay, amplification of reference gene primers was used to estimate how many nucleated cells each sample contained. To quantify the absolute abundance of each unique TCRbeta CDR3 rearrangement, sequence reads were collapsed and filtered. Productive Simpson clonality was computed per sample as the square root of Simpson's diversity index over productive rearrangements. TCRdb took this table from immuneACCESS and kept in-frame rearrangements with V and J called. Such tables lack part of the clones; where checked against another copy, unresolved V genes explain under half of the gap, and the rest is unexplained. D and trimming come from the DNA, and the V and J calls and clone size come from that table. The sample table shows more than 150,000 clones, and about 86% are seen once. The ten largest clonotypes hold 5.5% to 7% of the sample.

The data were taken from a study of blood T cell repertoires in COVID-19 (dated by TCRdb to the early 2020s). Turning to the overall study: Collaborator samples came from the United States, Italy and Spain and covered acute and convalescent phases of COVID-19. The material from the prospective study consisted of cDNA or gDNA derived from T cells, B-cell-depleted T cells, or PBMCs. Subjects who had been exposed to COVID-19, were actively infected with it, or had recovered from it provided the deeply sampled blood TCRbeta repertoires that made up the dataset. The repertoires were made available in a free public database intended to serve as a resource for research on the immune response to SARS-CoV-2. The samples were drawn from two sources: the first 160 participants of the ongoing ImmuneRACE study, and 1,200 or so subjects contributed by 6 global collaborators. Sample metadata almost always included a de-identified subject ID, COVID-19 status, age in years and sex. Where available, HLA class I and class II types were obtained from metadata supplied by the sample provider rather than from assay-based typing. On the study overall, not on this receptor specifically: The quantity of clinical and demographic metadata differed by source and by participant and was supplied without curation.

The collaborating institutions used their own protocols to collect whole blood in K2EDTA tubes. For TCRbeta analysis, collaborators shipped samples as frozen whole blood, isolated PBMCs, or DNA extracted from either of those sample types. Trimming takes 2 bases off V and 4 bases off J; junction bases not matched to a gene: 5. The germline V gene (reference sequence) supplies CDR1 MNHEY and CDR2 SMNVEV. The CDR3 runs 15 amino acids, cysteine and phenylalanine included. The retained sequence is limited to the CDR3, 45 bases, with the frame set at the first base. The receptor's source is a man over 45 with active or convalescent COVID-19. The rearrangement joined TRBV27 to TRBJ2-7, and TRBD2 matches 10 of the central bases. Sample: peripheral blood. The CDR3 protein sequence reads: CASSLTGLAIYEQYF. The sequenced DNA is TGTGCCAGCAGTTTAACGGGACTAGCGATATACGAGCAGTACTTC.